These 16 T cell receptor beta chains were sequenced from one sample in a study of cytomegalovirus exposure and HLA in healthy donors. PCR amplification relied on 60 Vbeta primers (plus 13 Jbeta primers). Using immunoSEQ multiplex PCR, the repertoire was profiled, and TCRdb retains in-frame clones only, with some absent. Its table records roughly 50,000 clones. The sample comprised PBMCs. The receptors derive from a female donor in good health and CMV-seronegative.

This chain uses TRBV28 with TRBJ2-1; perhaps TRBD2 as D (5 bases). The CDR3 spans 14 residues. Germline V CDR1 and CDR2: MDHEN, SYDVKM. V dropped 5 bases and J dropped 4 bases, with 12 bases sitting between them. Here the CDR3 reads CASSPLVAYNEQFF. The CDR3 DNA sequence: TGTGCCAGCAGTCCACTGGTAGCGTACAATGAGCAGTTCTTC.

This rearrangement joins TRBV4-3 to TRBJ2-5; D is undetermined. The CDR3 sequence is 14 residues long. With 1 base removed from V and 2 bases from J, the gap between germline ends came to 8 bases. Germline loops: CDR1 LGHNA, CDR2 YSLEER. CDR3 region: CASSQGTGQETQYF. Here the CDR3 DNA reads TGCGCCAGCAGCCAAGGTACGGGTCAAGAGACCCAGTACTTC.

This chain joins TRBV4-2 and TRBJ1-1; no clear D. V gave up 1 base and J gave up 0 bases, with 9 bases separating them. This CDR3 spans 15 amino acids. The germline V gene encodes CDR1 LGHNA and CDR2 YNFKEQ. This CDR3 is CASSQGAVMNTEAFF. The CDR3 DNA follows: TGTGCCAGCAGCCAAGGGGCAGTTATGAACACTGAAGCTTTCTTT.

The V call is TRBV30, the J call TRBJ1-5, with 9 nucleotides matching TRBD1. The length of the CDR3 is 13 residues. Germline V lookup: CDR1 GTSNPN, CDR2 SVGIG (reference sequence). Trimming cost V 5 bases and J 7 bases; bases outside gene matches: 6. The CDR3 is CAWGQGPGQPQHF. CDR3 DNA: TGTGCCTGGGGACAGGGGCCAGGACAGCCCCAGCATTTT.

The chain is built from TRBV5-1 and TRBJ2-3, with a tentative D call TRBD2 (6 bases). With 4 bases removed from V and 0 bases from J, the gap between germline ends came to 12 bases. The CDR3 is 15 residues long. CDR1 and CDR2 from the germline V gene are SGHRS and YFSETQ. CDR3 region: CASSRSGVSTDTQYF. CDR3 DNA: TGCGCCAGCAGCCGTAGCGGAGTCAGCACAGATACGCAGTATTTT.

The V call is TRBV6-5, the J call TRBJ2-2; no definite D call. Germline CDR1 MNHEY, CDR2 SVGAGI. V lost 0 bases to trimming and J lost 6 bases, with 11 bases between them. The CDR3 runs 15 residues. In DNA, the CDR3 is TGTGCCAGCAGTTACTCGATAGTTAACGCCGGGGAGCTGTTTTTT. It encodes CASSYSIVNAGELFF.

The chain has TRBV27 and TRBJ2-7, with D maybe TRBD1 (6 bases). This CDR3 comprises 14 residues. Germline CDR1 reads MNHEY; CDR2 reads SMNVEV (reference sequence). Trimming pared 2 bases from V and 4 bases from J, leaving 12 bases between. The CDR3 nucleotides read TGTGCCAGCAGTTTACAGGGGCTCATGTACGAGCAGTACTTC. Translated: CASSLQGLMYEQYF.

The J gene is TRBJ2-1, the V gene TRBV25-1; D is perhaps TRBD1 (5 bases). This CDR3 has 14 amino acids. Germline-derived CDR1 and CDR2 are MGHDK and SYGVNS. The V end was cut by 10 bases, the J end by 8 bases, with 21 bases between. The CDR3: CATNEIGADDEQFF. CDR3 coding DNA: TGTGCCACCAATGAGATAGGGGCGGACGATGAGCAGTTCTTC. The full variable domain, rest sourced from reference TRBV25-1 and TRBJ2-1, is EADIYQTPRYLVIGTGKKITLECSQTMGHDKMYWYQQDPGMELHLIHYSYGVNSTEKGDLSSESTVSRIRTEHFPLTLESARPSHTSQYLCATNEIGADDEQFFGPGTRLTVL.

In nucleotides, the CDR3 is TGTGCCAGCAGTTCACGGACTGGCGCTGGGAACGAGCAGTACTTC. This codes for CASSSRTGAGNEQYF. The chain is built from TRBV27 and TRBJ2-7, with D maybe TRBD2 (5 bases). Trimming took off 4 bases at V and 5 bases at J, with 18 bases between the two ends. CDR1 is MNHEY, CDR2 SMNVEV, per germline (reference sequence). The CDR3 sequence is 15 residues long.

V is TRBV9 and J is TRBJ2-3; 13 positions match TRBD2. Trimming removed 4 bases from V and 5 bases from J; junction bases left unmatched: 4. From germline, CDR1 is SGDLS and CDR2 YYNGEE. The CDR3 covers 15 residues. The CDR3, as DNA: TGTGCCAGCAGCCCCAGGACTAGCGGGGGAGATACGCAGTATTTT. Its translation: CASSPRTSGGDTQYF.

The V and J genes are TRBV4-3 and TRBJ2-7; 7 bases fit TRBD1. The germline V gene has CDR1 LGHNA and CDR2 YSLEER. J was trimmed by 6 bases and V by 3 bases; bases with no gene match: 5. This CDR3 is 13 amino acids long. CDR3 in DNA: TGCGCCAGCAGCCACACAGGGGCAGGCGAGCAGTACTTC. Translating it yields CASSHTGAGEQYF.

The rearrangement links TRBV5-1 to TRBJ1-2; possible D gene TRBD1, 6 bases. The CDR3 has 12 amino acids. Germline CDR1 and CDR2: SGHRS and YFSETQ. Trimming took off 3 bases at V and 14 bases at J, with 17 bases between the two ends. The CDR3 DNA is TGCGCCAGCAGCTCCCCACAGGGCCTAGGGACCTTC. It specifies CASSSPQGLGTF.

The chain uses TRBV20-1 and TRBJ1-1; no clear D. V was trimmed by 6 bases and J by 4 bases, leaving 9 bases between them. Germline CDR1 is DFQATT and CDR2 is SNEGSKA (reference sequence). The CDR3 totals 11 residues. CDR3 nucleotide sequence: TGCAGTGCGCCGTGGGCCACTGAAGCTTTCTTT. Translation gives CSAPWATEAFF.

The chain links TRBV7-9 to TRBJ2-7, with 8 positions matching TRBD1. Germline lookup yields CDR1 SEHNR and CDR2 FQNEAQ (reference sequence). V was pared by 1 base and J by 6 bases, with 2 bases of the junction left unmatched. This CDR3 contains 13 residues. Here the CDR3 DNA reads TGTGCCAGCAGCTTAGATACAGGGGGCGAGCAGTACTTC. Its protein product is CASSLDTGGEQYF.

The chain is built from TRBV6-4 and TRBJ2-7, with D tentatively TRBD1 (6 bases). The CDR3 is made up of 14 amino acids. Trimming pared 4 bases from V and 6 bases from J, leaving 16 bases between. Germline loops: CDR1 MRHNA, CDR2 SNTAGT. The CDR3 nucleotides are TGTGCCAGCAGTGTATGGACAGTCCCGGCCGAGCAGTACTTC. This codes for CASSVWTVPAEQYF.

CDR3 sequence reads: CASSVTGSQETQYF. CDR3 nucleotide sequence: TGTGCCAGCAGCGTAACAGGGTCCCAAGAGACCCAGTACTTC. The V and J genes are TRBV9 and TRBJ2-5; possible D gene TRBD1, 6 bases. Germline CDR1 is SGDLS and CDR2 is YYNGEE. With 1 base removed from V and 1 base from J, the gap between germline ends came to 8 bases. CDR3 length: 14 residues.